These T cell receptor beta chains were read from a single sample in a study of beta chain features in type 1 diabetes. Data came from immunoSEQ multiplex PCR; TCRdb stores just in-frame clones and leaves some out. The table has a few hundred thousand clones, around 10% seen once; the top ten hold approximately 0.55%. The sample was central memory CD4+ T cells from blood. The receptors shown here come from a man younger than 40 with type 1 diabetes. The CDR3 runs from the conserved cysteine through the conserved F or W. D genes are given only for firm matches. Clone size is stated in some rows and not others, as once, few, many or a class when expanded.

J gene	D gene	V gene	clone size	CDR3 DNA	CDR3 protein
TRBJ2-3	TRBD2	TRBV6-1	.	TGTGCCAGCCGGTGGGGGGAGGGAGGCACAGATACGCAGTATTTT	CASRWGEGGTDTQYF
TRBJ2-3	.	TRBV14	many	TGTGCCAGCAGCCAGTGGAACTCGAGGGTCACAGATACGCAGTATTTT	CASSQWNSRVTDTQYF
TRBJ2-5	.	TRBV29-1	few	TGCAGCGTGGCACAAGAGACCCAGTACTTC	CSVAQETQYF
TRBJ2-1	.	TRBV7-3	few	TGTGCCAGCAGCTTGACCCCCTCTAATGAGCAGTTCTTC	CASSLTPSNEQFF
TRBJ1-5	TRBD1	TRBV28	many	TGTGCCAGCAGGCTAGGGGGCTGGGATCAGCCCCAGCATTTT	CASRLGGWDQPQHF
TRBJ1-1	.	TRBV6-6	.	TGTGCCAGCAGTTACACTGCGGCAGGCCGGCGTGAAGCTTTCTTT	CASSYTAAGRREAFF
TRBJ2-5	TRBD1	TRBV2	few	TGTGCCAGCATGGACAGGGGCCAAGAGACCCAGTACTTC	CASMDRGQETQYF
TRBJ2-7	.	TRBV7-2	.	TGTGCCAGCGAAGGGATCGCTACCTACGAGCAGTACTTC	CASEGIATYEQYF
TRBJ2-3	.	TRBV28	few	TGTGCCAGCGGGGCAGGGAGAACAGATACGCAGTATTTT	CASGAGRTDTQYF
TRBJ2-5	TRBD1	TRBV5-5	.	TGTGCCAGCAGCTTTGCCCCGGGACAGGGGTACCAAGAGACCCAGTACTTC	CASSFAPGQGYQETQYF
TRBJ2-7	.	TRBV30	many	TGTGCCTGGGGGGAGTTCTCCTACGAGCAGTACTTC	CAWGEFSYEQYF
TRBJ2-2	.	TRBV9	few	TGTGCCAGCAGCGCAGTGAACACCGGGGAGCTGTTTTTT	CASSAVNTGELFF
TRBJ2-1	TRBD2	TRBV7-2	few	TGTGCCAGCAGCTTCGCGGGACTAGCGGGAGATAAGAAGTTCTTC	CASSFAGLAGDKKFF
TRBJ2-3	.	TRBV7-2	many	TGTGCCAGCAGCTTGCTCGGCTACACAGATACGCAGTATTTT	CASSLLGYTDTQYF
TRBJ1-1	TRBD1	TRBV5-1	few	TGCGCCAGCAGCCCCCCGGGACAGGGGAACACTGAAGCTTTCTTT	CASSPPGQGNTEAFF
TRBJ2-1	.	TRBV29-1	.	TGCAGCGTTCCACCAGAGTGGGGAACATACAATGAGCAGTTCTTC	CSVPPEWGTYNEQFF
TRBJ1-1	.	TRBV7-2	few	TGTGCCAGCAGCGCGGGACACTTTGAAGCTTTCTTT	CASSAGHFEAFF
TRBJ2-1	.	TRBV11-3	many	TGTGCCAGCAGCTTTTGGGGGGGCCATGAGCAGTTCTTC	CASSFWGGHEQFF
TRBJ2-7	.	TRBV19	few	TGTGCCAGTAGTAGCGGGACAGAGGGAGGCGAGCAGTACTTC	CASSSGTEGGEQYF
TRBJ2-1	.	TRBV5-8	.	TGTGCCAGCAACCGAATAGGCAGGTACAATGAGCAGTTCTTC	CASNRIGRYNEQFF
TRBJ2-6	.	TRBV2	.	TGTGCCAGCAGTCTTCCGGGGACTGGGGCCAACGTCCTGACTTTC	CASSLPGTGANVLTF
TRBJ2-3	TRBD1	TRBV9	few	TGTGCCAGCAATGGGGACAGCCGCACAGATACGCAGTATTTT	CASNGDSRTDTQYF
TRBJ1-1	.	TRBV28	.	TGTGCCAGCAGTTTTAGGCTGGCGGGAGCTTTCTTT	CASSFRLAGAFF
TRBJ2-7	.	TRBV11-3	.	TGTGCCAGCAGCCATCCAGGTTACGAGCAGTACTTC	CASSHPGYEQYF
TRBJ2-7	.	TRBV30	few	TGTGCCTGGAAGCTCCAGTTCGGCTACGAGCAGTACTTC	CAWKLQFGYEQYF
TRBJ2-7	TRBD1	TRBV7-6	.	TGTGCCAGCAGCTTGATCGACAGGGACGACGAGCAGTACTTC	CASSLIDRDDEQYF
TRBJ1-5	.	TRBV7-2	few	TGTGCCAGCAGGAGAGGGGGTGGCAATCAGCCCCAGCATTTT	CASRRGGGNQPQHF
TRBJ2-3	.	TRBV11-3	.	TGTGCCAGCGGGGGATGGGCAGATACGCAGTATTTT	CASGGWADTQYF